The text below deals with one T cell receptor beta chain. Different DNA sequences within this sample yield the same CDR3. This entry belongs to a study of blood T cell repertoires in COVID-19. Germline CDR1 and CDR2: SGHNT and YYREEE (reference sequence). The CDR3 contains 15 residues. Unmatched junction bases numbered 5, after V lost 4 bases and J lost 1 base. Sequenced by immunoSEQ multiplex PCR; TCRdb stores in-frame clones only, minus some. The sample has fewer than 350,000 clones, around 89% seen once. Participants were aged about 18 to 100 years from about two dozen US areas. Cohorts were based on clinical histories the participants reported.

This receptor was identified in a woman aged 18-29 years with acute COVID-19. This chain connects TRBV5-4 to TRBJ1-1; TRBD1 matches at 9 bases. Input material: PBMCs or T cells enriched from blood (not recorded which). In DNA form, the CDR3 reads TGTGCCAGCAGCAGAAGGGACAGGGCGAACACTGAAGCTTTCTTT. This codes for CASSRRDRANTEAFF.